This T cell receptor (beta chain) appears in the sequencing data of a study of cytomegalovirus exposure and HLA in healthy donors. Study details: The approximately 690 first-cohort repertoires and the approximately 110 validation repertoires shared the same platform, a later analysis reported.

Assay: immunoSEQ multiplex PCR; the TCRdb copy retains only in-frame clones and omits some. The repertoire holds 140,000 to 150,000 clones, with approximately 86% as singletons. This clone was seen only once. Its target is not known. Notes on the study in general: Through in vitro validation, three CMV-associated chains were shown to be specific for CMV antigens. Rarity held for most TCR sequences, but there were some public TCRs that occurred in many donors.

The donors were part of the validation cohort of 100 to 150 subjects. That cohort was separate from the first cohort, which comprised 666 subjects. Trimming took off 6 bases at V and 9 bases at J, with 15 bases between the two ends. The CDR3 covers 13 residues. In germline, CDR1 is KGHSH, CDR2 LQKENI. This chain links TRBV18 with TRBJ1-5; D not certain. Sample: PBMCs. This clonotype was obtained from a man in his late teens or twenties in good health and CMV-seropositive. This chain's CDR3 is CASSPNPGGPQHF. CDR3 DNA sequence: TGTGCCAGCTCGCCCAACCCTGGAGGGCCCCAGCATTTT.